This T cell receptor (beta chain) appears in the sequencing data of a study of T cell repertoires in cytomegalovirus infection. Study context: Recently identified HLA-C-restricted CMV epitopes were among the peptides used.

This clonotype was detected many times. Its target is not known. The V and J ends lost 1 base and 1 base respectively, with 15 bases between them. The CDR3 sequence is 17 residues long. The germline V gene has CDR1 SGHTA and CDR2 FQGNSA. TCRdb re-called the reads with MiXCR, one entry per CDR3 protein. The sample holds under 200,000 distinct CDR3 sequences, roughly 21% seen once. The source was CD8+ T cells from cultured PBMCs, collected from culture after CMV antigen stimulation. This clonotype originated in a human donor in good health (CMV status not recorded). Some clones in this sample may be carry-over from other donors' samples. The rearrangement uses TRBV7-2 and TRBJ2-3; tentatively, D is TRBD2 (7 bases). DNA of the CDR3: TGTGCCAGCAGCTTAGTAGGGGGGGCGCAGGGCACAGATACGCAGTATTTT. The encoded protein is CASSLVGGAQGTDTQYF.